These T cell receptor beta chains were read from a single sample in a study of response to subunit inactivated influenza vaccine. TCRdb used MiXCR to reprocess the RT-PCR reads, holding one entry per CDR3 protein. The table shows 500,000 to 600,000 distinct CDR3 sequences, with less than 8% occurring only once. Source: PBMCs from blood, taken 23 months after vaccination. The receptor source for this set is a man aged 45-69 years who received an inactivated influenza vaccine. Both conserved end residues are part of each CDR3. The order of the fields is D gene, V gene, J gene, clone size, CDR3 DNA, CDR3 protein. A D gene is named only where the DNA matches it firmly. For some rows the clone size is stated as once, few or many, or as a class when expanded; others skip it.

D gene: TRBD2; V gene: TRBV18; J gene: TRBJ2-5; clone size: -; CDR3 DNA: TGTGCCAGCTCTACCCTCGGGGGGGTCGGCGACCAGTACTTC; CDR3 protein: CASSTLGGVGDQYF
D gene: TRBD2; V gene: TRBV20-1; J gene: TRBJ2-1; clone size: -; CDR3 DNA: TGCAGTGCTACTCCGGGACTAGGGGGCAATGAGCAGTTCTTC; CDR3 protein: CSATPGLGGNEQFF
D gene: TRBD1; V gene: TRBV10-3; J gene: TRBJ2-7; clone size: -; CDR3 DNA: TGTGCCATACGAGTGACAGGGGTAGGGGACGAGCAGTACTTC; CDR3 protein: CAIRVTGVGDEQYF
D gene: TRBD2; V gene: TRBV9; J gene: TRBJ2-7; clone size: -; CDR3 DNA: TGTGCCAGCAGCGTAGGTTCGGGAGGGCCGTACGAGCAGTACTTC; CDR3 protein: CASSVGSGGPYEQYF
D gene: TRBD1; V gene: TRBV28; J gene: TRBJ1-1; clone size: few; CDR3 DNA: TGTGCCAGCAGTCCCCCCTACGGGACAGGGATGAACACTGAAGCTTTCTTT; CDR3 protein: CASSPPYGTGMNTEAFF
D gene: TRBD2; V gene: TRBV7-2; J gene: TRBJ2-1; clone size: few; CDR3 DNA: TGTGCCAGCAGCCAGACTAGCGGGAGGAACAATGAGCAGTTCTTC; CDR3 protein: CASSQTSGRNNEQFF
D gene: TRBD2; V gene: TRBV6-5; J gene: TRBJ2-1; clone size: many; CDR3 DNA: TGTGCCAGCATTAAAACAGGGACTAGCGGGAGGAATGAGCAGTTCTTC; CDR3 protein: CASIKTGTSGRNEQFF
D gene: -; V gene: TRBV5-5; J gene: TRBJ2-1; clone size: -; CDR3 DNA: TGTGCCAGCAGCGCTTCCGGGATTGGGCTTGAGCAGTTCTTC; CDR3 protein: CASSASGIGLEQFF
D gene: -; V gene: TRBV11-2; J gene: TRBJ2-1; clone size: -; CDR3 DNA: TGTGCCAGCAGCTTAGGAGGGGGGGCGTTCAATGAGCAGTTCTTC; CDR3 protein: CASSLGGGAFNEQFF
D gene: -; V gene: TRBV12-3/TRBV12-4; J gene: TRBJ1-3; clone size: many; CDR3 DNA: TGTGCCAGCAGGAGTACAGGGACCGGAAACACCATATATTTT; CDR3 protein: CASRSTGTGNTIYF